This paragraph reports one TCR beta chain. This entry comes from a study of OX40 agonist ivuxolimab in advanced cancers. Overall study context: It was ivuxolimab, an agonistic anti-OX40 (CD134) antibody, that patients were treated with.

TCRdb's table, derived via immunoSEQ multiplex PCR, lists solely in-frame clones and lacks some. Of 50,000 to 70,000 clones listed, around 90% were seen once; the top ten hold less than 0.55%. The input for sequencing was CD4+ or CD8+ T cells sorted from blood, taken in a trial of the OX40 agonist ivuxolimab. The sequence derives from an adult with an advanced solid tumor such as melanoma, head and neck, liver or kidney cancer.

This chain's CDR3 is CASSGSGAPYEQYF. The CDR3 nucleotides are TGTGCCAGCAGTGGGTCAGGAGCCCCCTACGAGCAGTACTTC. The J gene is TRBJ2-7, the V gene TRBV7-9; D ambiguous. The CDR3 sequence is 14 residues long. Trimming took off 6 bases at V and 2 bases at J, with 14 bases between the two ends. In germline, CDR1 is SEHNR, CDR2 FQNEAQ (reference sequence).